Listed below are T cell receptor beta chains from one sample, sequenced in a study of cytomegalovirus exposure and HLA in healthy donors. Only in-frame clones appear in the TCRdb table, and some are missing; sequencing was by immunoSEQ multiplex PCR. The repertoire includes a few hundred thousand clones, 90% of them detected once, and 0.37% sits in the top ten. Sequencing used PBMCs. These receptors were collected from a young woman in good health and CMV-seronegative. Each CDR3 is given without its conserved first and last residue.

V: TRBV28; J: TRBJ1-2; CDR3: ASRYQGQGNYGYT
V: TRBV6-5; J: TRBJ1-6; CDR3: ASRPPGGSPLH
V: TRBV19; J: TRBJ2-2; CDR3: ASIPSDYTNTGELF
V: TRBV7-2; J: TRBJ1-2; CDR3: ASREKGQGYGYT
V: TRBV11-2; J: TRBJ2-1; CDR3: ASSRIAGGLNEQF
V: TRBV28; J: TRBJ2-3; CDR3: ASSPYRSGETQY
V: TRBV5-1; J: TRBJ2-3; CDR3: ASSTTIKPTDTQY
V: TRBV5-4; J: TRBJ2-2; CDR3: ASSLSGLVSGGELF
V: TRBV5-5; J: TRBJ1-2; CDR3: ASTRGIIISDYGYT
V: TRBV15; J: TRBJ1-1; CDR3: ATSRDPGSDTEAF
V: TRBV7-9; J: TRBJ1-5; CDR3: ASSLGRDQPQH
V: TRBV11-3; J: TRBJ2-1; CDR3: ASSLGASQDEQF
V: TRBV5-5; J: TRBJ1-2; CDR3: ASSLAVGGEGGYT
V: TRBV27; J: TRBJ2-7; CDR3: ASSPTGGRSTYEQY
V: TRBV6-6; J: TRBJ2-7; CDR3: ASINAGDRAYEQY
V: TRBV11-3; J: TRBJ2-3; CDR3: ASSPGTSAHTQY
V: TRBV9; J: TRBJ2-3; CDR3: ASSAGTSSSTDTQY
V: TRBV6-5; J: TRBJ1-4; CDR3: ASSYSTGEGEKLF
V: TRBV5-1; J: TRBJ1-6; CDR3: ASSLVAGVHNSPLH
V: TRBV10-3; J: TRBJ1-5; CDR3: AISRGQGSQPQH
V: TRBV6-4; J: TRBJ2-7; CDR3: ASSVQGSSYEQY
V: TRBV27; J: TRBJ2-7; CDR3: ASSWTSGGNEQY
V: TRBV6-1; J: TRBJ1-5; CDR3: ASSEYRGIDSNQPQH
V: TRBV6-8; J: TRBJ1-2; CDR3: ARAGQLYYGYT
V: TRBV6-5; J: TRBJ1-6; CDR3: ASSYSDRGGSPLH
V: TRBV14; J: TRBJ1-5; CDR3: ASSRSEHQPQH
V: TRBV5-6; J: TRBJ2-1; CDR3: ASSLGTSFNEQF
V: TRBV28; J: TRBJ1-4; CDR3: ASGTVGGVEKLF
V: TRBV4-2; J: TRBJ1-3; CDR3: ASSLEELLSGNTIY
V: TRBV5-1; J: TRBJ2-7; CDR3: ASSIGLAGEQY
V: TRBV5-4; J: TRBJ2-7; CDR3: ASRRGESYEQY
V: TRBV9; J: TRBJ2-1; CDR3: ASSVAGTGGNEQF
V: TRBV7-9; J: TRBJ1-5; CDR3: ASSLGSQPQH
V: TRBV5-1; J: TRBJ1-1; CDR3: ASSLEGAEAF
V: TRBV19; J: TRBJ2-3; CDR3: ASSLLGGLDTQY
V: TRBV10-1; J: TRBJ2-2; CDR3: ASSDRDLGLF
V: TRBV19; J: TRBJ1-6; CDR3: ASSIDWSPGGNSPLH
V: TRBV6-5; J: TRBJ1-6; CDR3: ASSRTGISLH
V: TRBV5-1; J: TRBJ2-5; CDR3: ASSPTPAGGTGMETQY
V: TRBV10-3; J: TRBJ2-5; CDR3: AISESSGGQETQY
V: TRBV9; J: TRBJ2-6; CDR3: ASSSPSNRERFSGANVLT